This TCR beta chain stems from a study of blood T cell repertoires in COVID-19. Study as a whole: T cells, B-cell-depleted T cells, or PBMCs supplied cDNA or gDNA.

V was trimmed by 3 bases and J by 9 bases, leaving 8 bases between them. The germline V gene encodes CDR1 SQVTM and CDR2 ANQGSEA. This CDR3 has 10 amino acids. Sequenced by immunoSEQ multiplex PCR; TCRdb stores in-frame clones only, minus some. Of about 120,000 clones listed, around 77% are singletons. Sequencing input: peripheral blood. This TCR derives from a man in his sixties with active or convalescent COVID-19. V usage is TRBV29-1 and J usage is TRBJ2-5; possibly TRBD2 for D (5 bases). The CDR3 region has the DNA TGCAGCGTTGATTTGGGAGCCCAGTACTTC. Translated: CSVDLGAQYF.